A selection of T cell receptor beta chains follows, all from one sample in a study of blood T cell repertoires in COVID-19. Profiling relied on immunoSEQ multiplex PCR, and the TCRdb table lists in-frame clones only, not all of them. The sample has about 100,000 clones; 88% are singletons. Sequencing was done on a sample of peripheral blood. These receptors originate from a human donor in a cohort sampled during active COVID-19. The CDR3 runs from the conserved cysteine through the conserved F or W. Each record gives: D gene, V gene, J gene, clone size, CDR3 DNA, CDR3 protein. The D gene is left open where the match is weak. Clone size is stated in some rows and not others, as once, few, many or a class when expanded.

>NA|TRBV21-1|TRBJ1-5|NA
TGTGCCAGCAGCACCTGGACAGGGTTTCATCAGCCCCAGCATTTT
CASSTWTGFHQPQHF
>NA|TRBV4-2|TRBJ2-1|few
TGTGCCAGCAGCCAGACGACTAGCTACAATGAGCAGTTCTTC
CASSQTTSYNEQFF
>TRBD1|TRBV30|TRBJ1-6|once
TGTGCCTGGAGGGACAGGGGTAGGAATTCACCCCTCCACTTT
CAWRDRGRNSPLHF
>TRBD1|TRBV11-3|TRBJ2-3|NA
TGTGCCAGCAGCCTTCGACAGGGGGACGATACGCAGTATTTT
CASSLRQGDDTQYF
>TRBD2|TRBV11-2|TRBJ2-5|NA
TGTGCCAGCAGCCCGGGACTAGCGGAGACGGAGACCCAGTACTTC
CASSPGLAETETQYF
>NA|TRBV14|TRBJ2-7|few
TGTGCCAGCAGAGGAAGGGATTGGGGCCCGAGCGAGCAGTACTTC
CASRGRDWGPSEQYF
>NA|TRBV15|TRBJ2-1|NA
TGTGCCACCAGCAGTGATCTGGCTAGCGCTCGGAGCGGGAATGAGCAGTTCTTC
CATSSDLASARSGNEQFF
>TRBD1|TRBV5-8|TRBJ2-3|NA
TGTGCCAGCAGCTTAGTTACAGGGGGCCGGACAGATACGCAGTATTTT
CASSLVTGGRTDTQYF
>NA|TRBV5-6|TRBJ2-3|NA
TGTGCCAGCAGCTTGGGTTATGGCACAGATACGCAGTATTTT
CASSLGYGTDTQYF
>TRBD1|TRBV6-6|TRBJ1-2|once
TGTGCCAGCAGTCAACGGGACAGCGCATATGGCTACACCTTC
CASSQRDSAYGYTF
>NA|TRBV14|TRBJ2-5|NA
TGTGCCAGCAGCCCCCTTGGGCAGGGAGAGACCCAGTACTTC
CASSPLGQGETQYF
>NA|TRBV7-9|TRBJ1-4|NA
TGTGCCAGCAGAAAGGACAGTCGGGAAAAACTGTTTTTT
CASRKDSREKLFF
>TRBD2|TRBV2|TRBJ2-7|NA
TGTGCCAGCAGACAAGGACTAGCGGTTGGGGAGCAGTACTTC
CASRQGLAVGEQYF
>TRBD2|TRBV30|TRBJ2-7|NA
TGTGCCTGGAGTGGGGGGTTAGCGGGAGCCCGGGAGCAGTACTTC
CAWSGGLAGAREQYF
>TRBD1|TRBV7-9|TRBJ1-4|NA
TGTGCCAGCAGCTTAGGACAGGGAGATGAAAAACTGTTTTTT
CASSLGQGDEKLFF
>NA|TRBV4-1|TRBJ2-5|NA
TGCGCCAGCAGCCAAGAGGAGGGACGGCCACAAGGAACCCAGTACTTC
CASSQEEGRPQGTQYF
>NA|TRBV19|TRBJ2-7|NA
TGTGCCAGTAGTATAGGACTGGGTTCTTCCTACGAGCAGTACTTC
CASSIGLGSSYEQYF
>TRBD2|TRBV6-5|TRBJ2-7|NA
TGTGCCAGCACCCAGGGGGCTAGCGGGAGCCACGAGCAGTACTTC
CASTQGASGSHEQYF
>TRBD2|TRBV15|TRBJ2-1|once
TGTGCCACCACCGAACAAAGACTAGCGGGAGGTAATGAGCAGTTCTTC
CATTEQRLAGGNEQFF
>NA|TRBV18|TRBJ1-2|NA
TGTGCCAGCTCACCAATTAGGGCGATAAGAGGGGGTGACTATGGCTACACCTTC
CASSPIRAIRGGDYGYTF
>NA|TRBV19|TRBJ2-7|NA
TGTGCCAGTAGTACCGACCGAGGGGGTAGGGAGCAGTACTTC
CASSTDRGGREQYF
>TRBD1|TRBV11-3|TRBJ1-3|NA
TGTGCCAGCAGTTCAAGGGGGCCCCCCGGAACCATATATTTT
CASSSRGPPGTIYF
>NA|TRBV28|TRBJ1-6|NA
TGTGCCAGCAGTTTATTGTGGGGGGGGGAAAGTCAATCACCCCTCCACTTT
CASSLLWGGESQSPLHF
>NA|TRBV28|TRBJ1-1|NA
TGTGCCAGCGAGTTTAGGAGTAACACTGAAGCTTTCTTT
CASEFRSNTEAFF
>NA|TRBV12-3/TRBV12-4|TRBJ1-5|NA
TGTGCCAGCAGTTACTACAATCAGCCCCAGCATTTT
CASSYYNQPQHF
>NA|TRBV27|TRBJ2-7|NA
TGTGCCAGCAGTTTACAGGGGAGAGGCTACGAGCAGTACTTC
CASSLQGRGYEQYF
>NA|TRBV6-5|TRBJ2-3|NA
TGTGCCAGCAGGGCCAGGGTAAGCACAGATACGCAGTATTTT
CASRARVSTDTQYF
>NA|TRBV6-1|TRBJ2-2|NA
TGTGCCAGCAGTGAATTATTTAACACCGGGGAGCTGTTTTTT
CASSELFNTGELFF
>TRBD1|TRBV6-2/TRBV6-3|TRBJ1-4|NA
TGTGCCAGCAGTTCGGGACAGAAGAATGAAAAACTGTTTTTT
CASSSGQKNEKLFF
>TRBD1|TRBV28|TRBJ2-7|NA
TGTGCCAGCTGCTTGCCTGGGGGGACAGGGTTTTACGAGCAGTACTTC
CASCLPGGTGFYEQYF
>NA|TRBV30|TRBJ2-5|NA
TGTGCCTGGATAGATTGGCAGGGTCGGACCCAGTACTTC
CAWIDWQGRTQYF
>NA|TRBV2|TRBJ1-4|few
TGTGCCAGCAGTGAGTCCGGACTGACGGGCGGCGAAAAACTGTTTTTT
CASSESGLTGGEKLFF
>TRBD2|TRBV13|TRBJ2-3|NA
TGTGCCAGCGGACTAGCGGGAGCAATAACAGATACGCAGTATTTT
CASGLAGAITDTQYF
>TRBD1|TRBV3-1/TRBV3-2|TRBJ1-4|NA
TGTGCCAGCAGCCTCTCCAGGGGGCAGGTTGAAAAACTGTTTTTT
CASSLSRGQVEKLFF
>TRBD2|TRBV7-2|TRBJ2-3|NA
TGTGCCAGCAGCCGCCAGACTAGCGGCACAGATACGCAGTATTTT
CASSRQTSGTDTQYF
>TRBD1|TRBV19|TRBJ1-4|once
TGTGCCAGTAGTAGTCGACAGGGAAATGAAAAACTGTTTTTT
CASSSRQGNEKLFF
>NA|TRBV20-1|TRBJ1-1|NA
TGCAGTGCTAGTCCCGGGAGGGGCACTGAAGCTTTCTTT
CSASPGRGTEAFF
>NA|TRBV4-2|TRBJ2-7|NA
TGTGCCAGCAGCCAAGACCCGAGTGGGGAGGTCTCCTACGAGCAGTACTTC
CASSQDPSGEVSYEQYF
>TRBD1|TRBV19|TRBJ2-2|few
TGTGCCAGTACCCCGGGGACAGGGGCCTATGGCACCGGGGAGCTGTTTTTT
CASTPGTGAYGTGELFF
>TRBD1|TRBV6-2/TRBV6-3|TRBJ2-1|NA
TGTGCCAGCAGTGGACAGGGGGACTACAATGAGCAGTTCTTC
CASSGQGDYNEQFF
>NA|TRBV6-6|TRBJ2-7|many
TGTGCCAGCAGTTACTCAGGGGATTACTACGAGCAGTACTTC
CASSYSGDYYEQYF
>NA|TRBV3-1/TRBV3-2|TRBJ2-4|NA
TGTGCCAGCAGCCAAGATGGGACAAGGGGTAGCAAAAACATTCAGTACTTC
CASSQDGTRGSKNIQYF
>NA|TRBV19|TRBJ1-2|NA
TGTGCCAGTCGGGCAGACGGACAGAGAGCTAACTATGGCTACACCTTC
CASRADGQRANYGYTF
>NA|TRBV28|TRBJ2-1|NA
TGTGCCAGCATTCTGAGGGGGAATAGGAATGAGCAGTTCTTC
CASILRGNRNEQFF
>TRBD2|TRBV7-2|TRBJ2-2|NA
TGTGCCAGCAGCTTAGGGACTAGCATCACCGGGGAGCTGTTTTTT
CASSLGTSITGELFF
>NA|TRBV5-4|TRBJ2-2|NA
TGTGCCAGCAGCTCTAACTCCGGGGAGCTGTTTTTT
CASSSNSGELFF
>TRBD2|TRBV10-1|TRBJ2-1|NA
TGCGCCAGCAGTGAGTCCCTCTCGGGGGCTAGCGGGGCCGACACCAACTACAATGAGCAGTTCTTC
CASSESLSGASGADTNYNEQFF
>TRBD1|TRBV12-3/TRBV12-4|TRBJ1-5|NA
TGTGCCAGCAAGACAGGGGGAGTTCAGCCCCAGCATTTT
CASKTGGVQPQHF
>TRBD2|TRBV4-2|TRBJ2-1|NA
TGTGCCAGCAGCCAAGATCGGGGGGGGAATGAGCAGTTCTTC
CASSQDRGGNEQFF
>NA|TRBV12-3/TRBV12-4|TRBJ2-7|NA
TGTGCCAGCAGCTCGCAGGGGGAGCAGTACTTC
CASSSQGEQYF
>TRBD2|TRBV11-2|TRBJ2-3|once
TGTGCCAGCAGCTTAGGGGGACTAGCGGGAGGGAGGCATACGCAGTATTTT
CASSLGGLAGGRHTQYF
>NA|TRBV28|TRBJ2-7|NA
TGTGCCAGCAGTTTCGCGGGATTGGGGCCCAGGCAGTACTTC
CASSFAGLGPRQYF
>NA|TRBV6-2/TRBV6-3|TRBJ2-5|NA
TGTGCCAGCAGTTACTTAGAAGAGACCCAGTACTTC
CASSYLEETQYF
>TRBD1|TRBV7-9|TRBJ1-2|NA
TGTGCCAGCACCCTTCTCAGGGGGCAATGGACATTGAACTATGGCTACACCTTC
CASTLLRGQWTLNYGYTF